The 9 T cell receptor beta chains listed next were all sequenced from one sample in a study of tumor-infiltrating lymphocytes in primary liver carcinoma. The template, about 500 ng total RNA, yielded TCR beta cDNA made with a constant-region primer. Construction of TCR beta libraries relied on three successive nested multiplex PCR rounds employing slightly modified ARM-PCR. For 10 cycles apiece, the opening two PCR rounds ran with TRBV1-TRBV30 forward primers and a C-beta reverse primer. Each CDR3 protein is one row after TCRdb ran MiXCR on the multiplex PCR reads. The table lists about 180,000 distinct CDR3 sequences, about 60% of them singletons. They got blood RNA out of unsorted whole blood and also pulled out germline DNA. Input material: peripheral blood. Receptors originate from a man in his forties with primary liver carcinoma and hepatitis B virus infection.

This clonotype was observed many times. The V call is TRBV11-2, the J call TRBJ2-5; D is ambiguous. CDR1 and CDR2 from the germline V gene are SGHAT and FQNNGV. The V end lost 5 bases, the J end lost 6 bases, and 10 bases lay between the germline ends. This CDR3 spans 12 amino acids. CDR3 protein: CASSMTEKTQYF. Here the CDR3 DNA reads TGTGCCAGCAGCATGACCGAGAAGACCCAGTACTTC.

Of note for this clonotype: Since a much larger clone is just one base distant, this may be a read error. This chain connects TRBV11-1 to TRBJ2-2; tentatively, D is TRBD2 (5 bases). V dropped 1 base and J dropped 6 bases, with 12 bases sitting between them. Germline values: CDR1 SGHAT, CDR2 FQDESV (reference sequence). This CDR3 region has 15 residues. CDR3 in amino acids: CASSLVGFSAGELFF. CDR3 coding DNA: TGTGCCAGCAGCTTAGTGGGGTTTAGCGCCGGGGAGCTGTTTTTT.

For this clonotype: The junction shows a germline mismatch at one end, possibly a read error. The chain recombines TRBV11-2 with TRBJ2-3; tentative D call: TRBD2 (7 bases). The germline gives CDR1 SGHAT, CDR2 FQNNGV. The CDR3 has 16 residues. This CDR3 is CASSLGTNGGGDTQYF. CDR3 bases: TGTGCCAGCAGCCTAGGGACTAACGGGGGCGGAGATACTCAGTATTTT. The full variable domain, its missing parts supplied by reference TRBV11-2 and TRBJ2-3, is EAGVAQSPRYKIIEKRQSVAFWCNPISGHATLYWYQQILGQGPKLLIQFQNNGVVDDSQLPKDRFSAERLKGVDSTLKIQPAKLEDSAVYLCASSLGTNGGGDTQYFGPGTRLTVL.

As for this clonotype: A junction boundary mismatches the germline segment, possibly from a read error. The chain is built from TRBV4-2 and TRBJ2-3; D may be TRBD2 (5 bases). The CDR3 extends over 14 amino acids. CDR1 is LGHNA and CDR2 is YNFKEQ in the germline V gene. Written as DNA, the CDR3 is TGTGCCAGCAGCCTACTGGGGAGCACAGATACGCGGTATTTT. The encoded protein is CASSLLGSTDTRYF.

The chain uses TRBV12-3 or TRBV12-4 and TRBJ2-7; 11 nucleotides line up with TRBD1. The CDR3 runs 15 residues. Germline trimming cut 10 bases from V and 2 bases from J; bases unmatched to any gene: 10. The CDR3 loop is CAISWTGGITYEQYF. The CDR3 coding sequence is TGTGCCATCAGCTGGACAGGGGGCATTACCTACGAGCAGTACTTC.

This clonotype was seen a few times. The rearrangement joins TRBV28 to TRBJ1-4; D remains unclear. Trimming took off 5 bases at V and 11 bases at J, with 21 bases between the two ends. The germline V gene encodes CDR1 MDHEN and CDR2 SYDVKM. The CDR3 is 15 amino acids. The CDR3 nucleotides read TGTGCCAGCAGTCCGCTCCCGGGTAACATGAGGAAACTGTTTTTT. Its protein is CASSPLPGNMRKLFF.

This chain joins TRBV6-6 and TRBJ2-7; 7 nucleotides match TRBD1. Germline CDR1 reads MNHNY; CDR2 reads SVGAGI (reference sequence). V trimming: 6 bases; J trimming: 5 bases; junction bases outside the gene matches: 4. The CDR3 loop spans 12 amino acids. CDR3 residues: CASRNTGDEQYF. Here the CDR3 DNA reads TGTGCCAGCAGGAACACAGGGGACGAGCAGTACTTC.

Concerning this clonotype: A much larger clone lies a single base off, so this may be a read error. The chain carries TRBV29-1 and TRBJ2-6, with 7 bases lining up with TRBD2. This CDR3 comprises 14 residues. Germline loops: CDR1 SQVTM, CDR2 ANQGSEA. The DNA for the CDR3 is TGCAGCGTTCTCGGGGGGTCTGGGGCCAACGTCCCGACTTTC. This codes for CSVLGGSGANVPTF.

A remark on this clonotype: At one end the junction does not follow the germline gene, possibly because of a read error. The CDR3 bases are TGTTCCAGCAGTTACACCGACTCCTACAATGAGCAGTTCTTC. This sequence encodes CSSSYTDSYNEQFF. The V and J genes are TRBV6-5 and TRBJ2-1; D remains unclear. This CDR3 has 14 amino acids. Germline V gene lookup returns CDR1 MNHEY and CDR2 SVGAGI.